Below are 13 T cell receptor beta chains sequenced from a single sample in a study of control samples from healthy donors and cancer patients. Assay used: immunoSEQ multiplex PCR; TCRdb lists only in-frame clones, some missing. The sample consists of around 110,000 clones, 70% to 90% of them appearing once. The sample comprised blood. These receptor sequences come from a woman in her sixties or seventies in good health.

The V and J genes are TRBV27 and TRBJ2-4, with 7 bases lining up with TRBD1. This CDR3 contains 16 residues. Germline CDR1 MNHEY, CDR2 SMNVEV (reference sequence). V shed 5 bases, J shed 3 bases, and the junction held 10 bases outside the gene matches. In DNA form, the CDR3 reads TGTGCCAGCAGTCCTTCCCACAGGGGCGACAAAAACATTCAGTACTTC. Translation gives CASSPSHRGDKNIQYF.

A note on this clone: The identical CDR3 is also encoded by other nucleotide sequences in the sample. The CDR3 nucleotides read TGTGCCAGCAGCAGTACCGGAGGGGTTTCACCCCTCCACTTT. Amino acid sequence: CASSSTGGVSPLHF. The chain is built from TRBV6-5 and TRBJ1-6; possibly TRBD1 for D (5 bases). V was cut by 6 bases and J by 9 bases, with 15 bases left in between. The germline gives CDR1 MNHEY, CDR2 SVGAGI. The CDR3 length is 14 residues.

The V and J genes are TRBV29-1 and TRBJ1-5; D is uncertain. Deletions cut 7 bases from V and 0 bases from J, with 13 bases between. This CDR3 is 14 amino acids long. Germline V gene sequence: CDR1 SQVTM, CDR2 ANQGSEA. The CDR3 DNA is TGCAGCGCTACGTTTCCCAATAGCAATCAGCCCCAGCATTTT. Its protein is CSATFPNSNQPQHF.

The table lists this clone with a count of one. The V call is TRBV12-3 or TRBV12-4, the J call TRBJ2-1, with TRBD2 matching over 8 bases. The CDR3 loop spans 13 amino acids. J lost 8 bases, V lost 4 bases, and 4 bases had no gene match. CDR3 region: CASSWAGGDEQFF. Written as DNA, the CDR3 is TGTGCCAGCAGTTGGGCCGGGGGGGATGAGCAGTTCTTC.

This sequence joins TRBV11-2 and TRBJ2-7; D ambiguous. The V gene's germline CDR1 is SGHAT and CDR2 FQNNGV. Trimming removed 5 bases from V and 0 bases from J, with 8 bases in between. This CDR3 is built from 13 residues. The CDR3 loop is CASSPYSSYEQYF. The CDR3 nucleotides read TGTGCCAGCAGCCCCTATAGCTCCTACGAGCAGTACTTC.

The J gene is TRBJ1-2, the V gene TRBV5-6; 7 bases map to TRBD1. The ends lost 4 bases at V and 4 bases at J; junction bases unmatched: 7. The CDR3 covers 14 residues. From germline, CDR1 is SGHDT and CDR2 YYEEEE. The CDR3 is CASSVGQEGYGYTF. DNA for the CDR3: TGTGCCAGCAGCGTTGGACAGGAGGGCTATGGCTACACCTTC.

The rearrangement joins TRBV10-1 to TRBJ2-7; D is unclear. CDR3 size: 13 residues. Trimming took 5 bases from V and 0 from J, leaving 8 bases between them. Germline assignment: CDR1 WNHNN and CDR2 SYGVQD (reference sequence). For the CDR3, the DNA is TGCGCCAGCAGTACGGCCAGCTCCTACGAGCAGTACTTC. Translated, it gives CASSTASSYEQYF.

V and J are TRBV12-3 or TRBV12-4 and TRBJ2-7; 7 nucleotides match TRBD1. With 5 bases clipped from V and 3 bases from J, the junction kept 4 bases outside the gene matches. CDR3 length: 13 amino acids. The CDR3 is CASSAGTDYEQYF. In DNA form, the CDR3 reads TGTGCCAGCAGTGCCGGGACAGACTACGAGCAGTACTTC.

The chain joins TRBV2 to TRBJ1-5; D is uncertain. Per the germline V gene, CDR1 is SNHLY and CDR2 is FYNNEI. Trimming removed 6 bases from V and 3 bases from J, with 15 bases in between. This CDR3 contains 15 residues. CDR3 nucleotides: TGTGCCAGCAGCCCCGGGCGGGATACCAATCAGCCCCAGCATTTT. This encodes CASSPGRDTNQPQHF.

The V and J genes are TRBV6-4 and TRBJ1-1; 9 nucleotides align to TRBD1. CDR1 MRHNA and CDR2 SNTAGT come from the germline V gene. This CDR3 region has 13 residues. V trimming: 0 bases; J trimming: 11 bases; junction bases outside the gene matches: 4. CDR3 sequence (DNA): TGTGCCAGCAGTGACTCACAGGGGGCGAGGGCTTTCTTT. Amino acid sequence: CASSDSQGARAFF.

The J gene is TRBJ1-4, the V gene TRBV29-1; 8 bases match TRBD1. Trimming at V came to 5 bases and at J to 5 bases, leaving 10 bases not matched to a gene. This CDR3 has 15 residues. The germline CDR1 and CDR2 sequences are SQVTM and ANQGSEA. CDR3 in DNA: TGCAGCGTTCCGAGTACAGGGGGATTCAATGAAAAACTGTTTTTT. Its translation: CSVPSTGGFNEKLFF.

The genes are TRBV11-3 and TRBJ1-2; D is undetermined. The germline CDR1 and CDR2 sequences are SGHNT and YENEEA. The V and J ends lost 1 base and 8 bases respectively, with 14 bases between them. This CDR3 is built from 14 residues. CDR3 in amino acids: CASSLGPDLGGYTF. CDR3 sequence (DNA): TGTGCCAGCAGCTTAGGCCCGGACTTGGGCGGCTACACCTTC.

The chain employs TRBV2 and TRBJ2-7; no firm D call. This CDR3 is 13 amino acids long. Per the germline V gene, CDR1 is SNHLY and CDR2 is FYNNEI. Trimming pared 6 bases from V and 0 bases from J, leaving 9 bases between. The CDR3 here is CASSLLSSYEQYF. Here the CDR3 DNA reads TGTGCCAGCAGCCTGCTAAGCTCCTACGAGCAGTACTTC.